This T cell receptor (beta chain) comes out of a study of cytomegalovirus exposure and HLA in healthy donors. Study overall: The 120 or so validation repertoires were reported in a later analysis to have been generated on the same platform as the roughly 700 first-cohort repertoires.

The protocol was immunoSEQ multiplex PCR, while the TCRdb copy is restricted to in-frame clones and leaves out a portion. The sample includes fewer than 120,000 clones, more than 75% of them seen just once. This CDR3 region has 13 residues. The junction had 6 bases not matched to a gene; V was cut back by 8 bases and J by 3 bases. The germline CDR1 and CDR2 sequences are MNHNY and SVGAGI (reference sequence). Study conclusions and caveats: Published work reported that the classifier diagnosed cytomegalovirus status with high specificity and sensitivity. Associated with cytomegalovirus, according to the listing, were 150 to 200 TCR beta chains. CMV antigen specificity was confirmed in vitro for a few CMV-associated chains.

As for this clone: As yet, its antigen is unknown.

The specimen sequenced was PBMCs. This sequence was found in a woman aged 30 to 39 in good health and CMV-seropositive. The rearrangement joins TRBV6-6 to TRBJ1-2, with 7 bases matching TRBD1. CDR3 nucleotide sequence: TGTGCCAGCCTACGACAGGGTGACTATGGCTACACCTTC. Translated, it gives CASLRQGDYGYTF.